Included here is one T cell receptor (beta chain) sequence, with context. Its antigen is not yet known. It has no much larger one-base neighbor in the sample; base qualities were not kept. Donors were healthy HIV-negative adults with no recently reported acute infections or vaccinations. Every donor was a Caucasian adult living in Nashville, Tennessee, USA. CD4+ T cells were enriched by magnetic negative selection, after which naive cells were positively selected on CD45RA and the negative fraction was taken as the memory subset. Blood was collected by leukapheresis, and PBMCs were isolated by Ficoll-Histopaque density gradient centrifugation and then cryopreserved in liquid nitrogen vapor phase. Analytical flow cytometry was used to check the purity and quantity of every magnetically sorted T cell population. Genomic DNA was isolated from every sorted fraction and measured by UV absorbance on a Nanodrop 2000c.

Using the deep immunoSEQ assay, multiplex PCR amplified TCR CDR3 regions from genomic DNA. Extracted genomic DNA from each cell subset was spread evenly across all wells of several immunoSEQ 96-well plates, with each plate serving as a replicate. Each replicate PCR for sorted subsets received approximately 200 ng genomic DNA, equal to around 32,000 T cell genomes. The purified libraries were quantified using a Qubit 3.0 fluorometer, sized with a Bioanalyzer 2100, and then quantified again using the KAPA Library Quantification kit. Every immunoSEQ 96-well plate was sequenced on a dedicated single-read 150-cycle Illumina NextSeq 550 flow cell. The original methods were these. The immunoSEQ output contained only junctional sequences without quality scores, so filtering could not match that applied to full-length reads. Sequences were annotated with PyIR, a Python wrapper for IgBLAST v1.9, and V/J genes and CDR3 were assigned using IMGT germline references. Reads were removed for weak V/J assignments (E-value above 1e-6), missing CDR3, stop codons, out-of-frame junctions, or ambiguous translated residues. V3J clonotypes were defined as sequences sharing the same inferred V gene, J gene, and CDR3 amino acid sequence. Percentage overlap between repertoires was computed as shared unique clonotypes divided by the size of the smaller repertoire. Repertoire richness was assessed with RTK rarefaction, the Chao1 estimator, and Recon v2.1 estimates of unobserved clonotypes. OLGA was used to compute generation probabilities for all TCRbeta clonotypes that the gDNA method yielded from a few donors. This immuneACCESS table, as held by TCRdb, lists in-frame sequences with V and J called but not all clones. Of the missing ones, under half trace to an unresolved V gene in checked studies; the others have no known cause. From that table come the V and J calls and clone size; the DNA was used to work out D and trimming. Counted in this sample were millions of clones; around 95% of them appeared once. Under 0.15% of the sample is held by the ten biggest clonotypes.

These data come from a study of shared clonotypes between healthy human individuals (TCRdb year 2020). Concerning the study at large: The cohort included three men and two women between 18 and 49 years of age. For each donor, three plates each were used for CD4 naive and CD4 memory, two plates were used for CD8 naive, and one plate was used for CD8 memory. Blood TCR repertoires of several healthy adults were deeply sequenced to estimate repertoire size and the extent of clonotype sharing between individuals. Libraries were prepared and TCR repertoires were sequenced by different laboratories using diverse techniques, in order to increase sequencing depth and limit assay-specific biases. Leukapheresis yielded between about 0.94 and 8.9 billion PBMCs per donor.

The germline V gene encodes CDR1 MGHRA and CDR2 YSYEKL. Germline trimming amounts to 3 bases on V and 5 bases on J, with 5 as the count of junction bases outside the gene matches. The CDR3 has 15 amino acids, counting the end cysteine and phenylalanine. Of all the DNA, just the CDR3 is kept, 45 bases in frame from base 1. The paper as a whole reports these results and caveats: Sampling was restricted to blood, and TCR repertoires in tissue are likely to differ from TCR repertoires in blood. When a few donors were compared, the shared fraction of clonotypes was 5% to 6.5% for naive CD4, over 3% for naive CD8, more than 2% for memory CD4, and roughly 0.4% for memory CD8. Because the study included a small number of donors, the genetic and exposure-history diversity represented was limited. Compared with non-shared clonotypes, clonotypes shared by all four sorted-subset donors had higher generation probabilities. Based on pairwise subsampling, the degree of clonotype sharing among donors was expected to be affected by sequencing depth. Naive subsets generally had larger estimated clonotype richness than memory subsets. Rarefaction of sorted-subset datasets indicated incomplete sequencing despite the large sequencing depth.

The chain joins TRBV4-1 to TRBJ2-1, with 9 central nucleotides matching TRBD2. This TCR derives from a man between 18 and 35 years old in good health. Material for sequencing was naive CD4+ T cells sorted from blood. Per the publication, the cell subset or site label means: CD45RA+ positively selected. For the CDR3, the sequence is CASSHIAGANNEQFF. The base sequence is TGCGCCAGCAGCCACATAGCGGGAGCTAACAATGAGCAGTTCTTC.